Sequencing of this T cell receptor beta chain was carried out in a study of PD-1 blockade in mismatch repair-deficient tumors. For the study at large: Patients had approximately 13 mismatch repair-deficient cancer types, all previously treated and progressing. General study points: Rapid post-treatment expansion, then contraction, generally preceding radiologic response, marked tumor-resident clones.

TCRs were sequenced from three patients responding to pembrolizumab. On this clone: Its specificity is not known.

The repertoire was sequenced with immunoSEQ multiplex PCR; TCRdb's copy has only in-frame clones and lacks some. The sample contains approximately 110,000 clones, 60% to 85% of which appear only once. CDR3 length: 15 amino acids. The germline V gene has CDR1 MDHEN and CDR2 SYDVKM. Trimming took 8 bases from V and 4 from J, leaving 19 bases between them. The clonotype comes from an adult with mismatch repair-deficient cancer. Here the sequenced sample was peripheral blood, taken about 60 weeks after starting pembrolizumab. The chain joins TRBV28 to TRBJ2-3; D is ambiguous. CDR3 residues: CASQSGASDSDTQYF. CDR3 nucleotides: TGTGCCAGCCAGAGTGGCGCGAGTGATTCAGATACGCAGTATTTT.